The 26 T cell receptor beta chains presented below share a single source sample, sequenced in a study of PD-L1 blockade in urothelial cancer. Sequenced by immunoSEQ multiplex PCR; TCRdb stores in-frame clones only, minus some. The table records under 30,000 clones, 70% to 90% of them present only once. Sequenced here: PBMCs, sampled around atezolizumab (anti-PD-L1) treatment. Receptors originate from a man over 45 with urothelial cancer.

A few counts support this clone. The gene calls are TRBV7-9 and TRBJ2-1, with 8 bases matching TRBD2. Trimming took 4 bases from V and 4 from J; bases not matched to a gene: 9. Germline V lookup: CDR1 SEHNR, CDR2 FQNEAQ (reference sequence). The CDR3 contains 16 residues. CDR3 nucleotide sequence: TGTGCCAGCAGCTCTTATAGCGGGACGGGGTACAATGAGCAGTTCTTC. Translated: CASSSYSGTGYNEQFF.

The rearrangement uses TRBV6-5 and TRBJ1-5, with no clear D. Germline V lookup: CDR1 MNHEY, CDR2 SVGAGI. V was shortened by 3 bases and J by 7 bases, with 19 bases between the two germline ends. This CDR3 region has 16 residues. CDR3 loop: CASSYLDTSSMQPQHF. CDR3 sequence (DNA): TGTGCCAGCAGTTATCTCGACACATCCAGTATGCAGCCCCAGCATTTT.

The chain is built from TRBV30 and TRBJ2-7, with D possibly matching TRBD1 (6 bases). V lost 4 bases and J lost 2, with 12 bases in between. Germline assignment: CDR1 GTSNPN and CDR2 SVGIG (reference sequence). This CDR3 spans 13 amino acids. The DNA of the CDR3 is TGTGCCTGGACCCCGACAGGAACCTACGAGCAGTACTTC. Encoded protein: CAWTPTGTYEQYF.

This clone was counted only a few times. The chain combines TRBV30 with TRBJ1-1, with D uncertain. The CDR3 runs to 14 residues. V lost 8 bases to trimming and J lost 4 bases, with 20 bases between them. Germline V gene data show CDR1 as GTSNPN and CDR2 as SVGIG (reference sequence). CDR3 residues: CATHPVGVGTEAFF. The CDR3 DNA reads TGTGCCACACACCCGGTCGGGGTCGGCACTGAAGCTTTCTTT.

The chain has TRBV30 and TRBJ2-7, with TRBD2 matching over 9 bases. This CDR3 contains 14 residues. Per germline, CDR1 GTSNPN and CDR2 SVGIG (reference sequence). V lost 0 bases and J lost 5; bases outside the gene matches: 5. The CDR3 DNA follows: TGTGCCTGGAGTGTCGCGGGGGGGTTCCACGAGCAGTACTTC. It is translated as CAWSVAGGFHEQYF.

The V and J genes are TRBV9 and TRBJ1-6; a weak D match, TRBD1 (6 bases). CDR3 length: 17 amino acids. Germline CDR1 and CDR2: SGDLS and YYNGEE. V was clipped by 0 bases and J by 7 bases, with 17 bases between them. The CDR3, as DNA: TGTGCCAGCAGCGTAGGGGTCAGGACAGAAAAAAATTCACCCCTCCACTTT. As protein: CASSVGVRTEKNSPLHF. The whole variable domain, filled in from reference TRBV9 and TRBJ1-6, reads DSGVTQTPKHLITATGQRVTLRCSPRSGDLSVYWYQQSLDQGLQFLIQYYNGEERAKGNILERFSAQQFPDLHSELNLSSLELGDSALYFCASSVGVRTEKNSPLHFGNGTRLTVT.

The rearrangement joins TRBV29-1 to TRBJ2-7, with 10 positions matching TRBD1. Trimming removed 3 bases from V and 9 bases from J; junction bases left unmatched: 8. The CDR3 has 13 residues. Germline CDR1 and CDR2: SQVTM and ANQGSEA. This chain's CDR3 is CSVDSPGTGVQYF. Written as DNA, the CDR3 is TGCAGCGTTGATAGTCCCGGGACAGGGGTGCAGTACTTC.

V is TRBV19 and J is TRBJ2-3; a possible D gene is TRBD2 (5 bases). Germline lookup yields CDR1 LNHDA and CDR2 SQIVND (reference sequence). V lost 10 bases, J lost 3 bases, and 14 bases lay in between. The CDR3 runs to 13 residues. The DNA for the CDR3 is TGTGCCACCAAGGCGGGCTATACAGATACGCAGTATTTT. This translates into CATKAGYTDTQYF.

This sequence joins TRBV10-2 and TRBJ2-5, with 7 nucleotides matching TRBD2. Germline V gene data show CDR1 as WSHSY and CDR2 as SAAADI. CDR3 length equals 14 residues. The trim removed 6 bases at V and 7 bases at J, leaving 11 bases unmatched. CDR3 region: CASRWGGGRWTQYF. CDR3 nucleotides: TGCGCCAGCAGATGGGGGGGTGGGCGGTGGACCCAGTACTTC.

The chain uses TRBV28 and TRBJ2-7, with D maybe TRBD1 (6 bases). The V and J ends lost 6 bases and 2 bases respectively, with 11 bases between them. CDR1 and CDR2 (germline): MDHEN, SYDVKM. The CDR3 is 13 amino acids. This chain's CDR3 is CASRDSATYEQYF. The DNA of the CDR3 is TGTGCCAGCAGGGACAGTGCCACCTACGAGCAGTACTTC. The full variable domain, rest sourced from reference TRBV28 and TRBJ2-7, is DVKVTQSSRYLVKRTGEKVFLECVQDMDHENMFWYRQDPGLGLRLIYFSYDVKMKEKGDIPEGYSVSREKKERFSLILESASTNQTSMYLCASRDSATYEQYFGPGTRLTVT.

This clone occurred once. This rearrangement joins TRBV12-5 to TRBJ2-5; 9 bases map to TRBD1. The CDR3 contains 14 residues. J was trimmed by 2 bases and V by 6 bases; bases with no gene match: 4. Germline-derived CDR1 and CDR2 are LGHNT and FRNRAP. The CDR3 protein is CASGPGTGQETQYF. The CDR3 DNA is TGTGCTAGTGGCCCAGGGACAGGGCAAGAGACCCAGTACTTC.

The chain has TRBV5-1 and TRBJ2-7, with TRBD2 matching 8 bases. With V trimmed by 0 bases and J by 6 bases, 8 bases remained unmatched. This CDR3 contains 15 residues. Germline V lookup: CDR1 SGHRS, CDR2 YFSETQ. DNA of the CDR3: TGCGCCAGCAGCTTGGCCGGCGGGGGGACCCCCGAGCAGTACTTC. It is translated as CASSLAGGGTPEQYF.

J is TRBJ1-2 and V is TRBV19, with D possibly TRBD1 on 5 matching bases. Germline assignment: CDR1 LNHDA and CDR2 SQIVND (reference sequence). CDR3 length equals 14 residues. Between the trimmed V and J ends, which lost 5 bases and 2 bases, there was a span of 12 bases. The CDR3: CASSFGHKNYGYTF. The CDR3 region has the DNA TGTGCCAGTAGTTTCGGACACAAAAACTATGGCTACACCTTC.

The rearrangement links TRBV7-9 to TRBJ2-5, with D perhaps matching TRBD2 (6 bases). The V gene lost 5 bases and the J gene lost 2 bases, with 15 bases spanning the gap. This CDR3 contains 15 residues. Germline V gene data show CDR1 as SEHNR and CDR2 as FQNEAQ (reference sequence). CDR3 nucleotide sequence: TGTGCCAGCAGCCACCAGGCGGGGAATCAAGAGACCCAGTACTTC. Amino acid sequence: CASSHQAGNQETQYF.

The chain carries TRBV9 and TRBJ2-7; perhaps TRBD1 as D (5 bases). The CDR3 spans 14 residues. Germline V gene sequence: CDR1 SGDLS, CDR2 YYNGEE. V lost 3 bases and J 1 base, leaving 11 bases between the germline ends. The CDR3 loop reads CASSATDSSYEQYF. CDR3 bases: TGTGCCAGCAGCGCGACCGACAGTTCCTACGAGCAGTACTTC.

The genes are TRBV9 and TRBJ2-5, with a possible D match to TRBD2 (5 bases). Trimming stripped 3 bases from V and 5 bases from J, with 11 bases between. In germline, CDR1 is SGDLS, CDR2 YYNGEE. This CDR3 spans 13 amino acids. The CDR3, as DNA: TGTGCCAGCAGCGCAAACGGGGTGGAGACCCAGTACTTC. It translates to CASSANGVETQYF. Using reference TRBV9 and TRBJ2-5 for the parts outside the CDR3, the full variable domain is DSGVTQTPKHLITATGQRVTLRCSPRSGDLSVYWYQQSLDQGLQFLIQYYNGEERAKGNILERFSAQQFPDLHSELNLSSLELGDSALYFCASSANGVETQYFGPGTRLLVL.

This chain uses TRBV7-6 with TRBJ1-1, with 8 nucleotides matching TRBD1. The trim removed 1 base at V and 0 bases at J, leaving 7 bases unmatched. The germline V gene has CDR1 SGHVS and CDR2 FNYEAQ. The length of the CDR3 is 17 residues. The CDR3 nucleotides are TGTGCCAGCAGCTTAGTAGACAGGGGCCGTATGAACACTGAAGCTTTCTTT. Amino acid sequence: CASSLVDRGRMNTEAFF.

This sequence joins TRBV12-5 and TRBJ2-3, with a possible D match to TRBD1 (5 bases). With 9 bases removed from V and 0 bases from J, the gap between germline ends came to 13 bases. Per the germline V gene, CDR1 is LGHNT and CDR2 is FRNRAP. The CDR3 has 14 amino acids. CDR3: CASAKTASTDTQYF. CDR3 sequence (DNA): TGTGCTAGCGCCAAGACAGCTAGCACAGATACGCAGTATTTT.

The V gene is TRBV5-1, the J gene TRBJ2-3; 11 bases line up with TRBD1. Germline-derived CDR1 and CDR2 are SGHRS and YFSETQ. The CDR3 is made up of 15 amino acids. The ends lost 4 bases at V and 9 bases at J; junction bases unmatched: 10. The chain's CDR3 is CASSNPGTGGLTQYF. CDR3 DNA sequence: TGCGCCAGCAGCAATCCCGGGACAGGGGGTCTCACGCAGTATTTT.

V and J are TRBV28 and TRBJ2-1, with a tentative D call TRBD1 (5 bases). The CDR3 is 16 residues long. The V and J ends lost 2 bases and 0 bases respectively, with 11 bases between them. The V gene's germline CDR1 is MDHEN and CDR2 SYDVKM. The CDR3 here is CASSLTRQGSYNEQFF. The DNA for the CDR3 is TGTGCCAGCAGTTTAACCCGGCAGGGCTCCTACAATGAGCAGTTCTTC.

The V and J genes are TRBV15 and TRBJ1-4; possibly TRBD1 for D (6 bases). The CDR3 has 12 amino acids. Germline assignment: CDR1 LNHNV and CDR2 YYDKDF (reference sequence). The V end was cut by 2 bases, the J end by 8 bases, with 6 bases between. The CDR3 is CATSRQGEKLFF. Here the CDR3 DNA reads TGTGCCACCAGCAGACAGGGGGAAAAACTGTTTTTT.

The rearrangement joins TRBV7-2 to TRBJ2-7; TRBD1 might be the D (5 bases). The CDR3 is 18 amino acids. The ends were cut back, 2 bases at V and 7 bases at J, with 27 bases in the middle. Germline loops: CDR1 SGHTA, CDR2 FQGNSA. This chain's CDR3 is CASSLKGPRDLGAGEQYF. The CDR3 bases are TGTGCCAGCAGCTTAAAAGGACCTAGAGACTTAGGGGCTGGGGAGCAGTACTTC.

In nucleotides, the CDR3 is TGTGCCAGCAGAGGAGGAGGTGCCTACAATGAGCAGTTCTTC. Translated: CASRGGGAYNEQFF. The rearrangement uses TRBV7-8 and TRBJ2-1; TRBD2 might be the D (5 bases). The length of the CDR3 is 14 residues. The V gene lost 6 bases and the J gene lost 2 bases, with 11 bases spanning the gap. Germline CDR1 SGHVS, CDR2 FQNEAQ.

The chain uses TRBV5-1 and TRBJ2-3; TRBD2 aligns across 15 bases. CDR3 size: 16 residues. The J segment lost 4 bases and the V segment lost 1 base, leaving 1 base of the junction unmatched. Germline CDR1 reads SGHRS; CDR2 reads YFSETQ. The CDR3 bases are TGCGCCAGCAGCTTGAGGACTAGCGGGGGGGCAGATACGCAGTATTTT. It is translated as CASSLRTSGGADTQYF.

The chain has TRBV2 and TRBJ1-5; D gene unclear. The CDR3 is 14 amino acids. V was pared by 8 bases and J by 0 bases, with 11 bases between. Germline V gene sequence: CDR1 SNHLY, CDR2 FYNNEI. CDR3 bases: TGTGCCAGCGTACAGACCTATAGCAATCAGCCCCAGCATTTT. Amino acids: CASVQTYSNQPQHF.

The J gene is TRBJ1-4, the V gene TRBV5-4; a possible D gene is TRBD1 (6 bases). Germline V CDR1 and CDR2: SGHNT, YYREEE (reference sequence). V lost 3 bases and J 0 bases, leaving 12 bases between the germline ends. The CDR3 has 16 amino acids. The DNA for the CDR3 is TGTGCCAGCAGCTCCGGGACATCGGCAACTAATGAAAAACTGTTTTTT. This translates into CASSSGTSATNEKLFF.